This T cell receptor (beta chain) was found in a study of blood T cells in healthy people across ages. Study background: Roughly one uniquely barcoded beta molecule per two T cells was captured.

CDR1 and CDR2 (germline): SEHNR, FQNEAQ (reference sequence). V lost 5 bases and J lost 12; bases outside the gene matches: 16. This CDR3 has 15 residues. Using a J-beta primer mix together with a sample-barcoded 5' primer, a second PCR was run for roughly 6 to 12 cycles. From the 5' RACE reads, TCRdb called clonotypes with MiXCR, one entry per CDR3 protein. Found here are fewer than 750,000 distinct CDR3 sequences, over 40% of them singletons; the top ten hold 13%. Total RNA, at least 6 micrograms per sample, was extracted from PBMCs. This TCR was sampled from a woman of 80 years or more in good health. The chain is built from TRBV7-9 and TRBJ1-2; 9 nucleotides match TRBD1. Input material: blood. The CDR3 DNA is TGTGCCAGCAGCCCTCTCGAATCCGGGACAGGGATTAACACCTTC. Amino acids: CASSPLESGTGINTF.